The sequence of this T cell receptor (beta chain) was determined in a study of T cell responses to AZD1222 COVID-19 vaccine. Broader study findings: A reported finding is that nearly half of spike-specific TCRs target unmutated variant regions. Increased Spike-specific TCR breadth and depth were observed after two AZD1222 doses. White British ancestry dominated among donors, who included more females, and clonal diversity was possibly underestimated.

This CDR3 is built from 16 residues. V was pared by 6 bases and J by 4 bases, with 8 bases of the junction left unmatched. Germline V gene lookup returns CDR1 MNHEY and CDR2 SMNVEV (reference sequence). Points on this clone: The antigen is not known.

The assay was immunoSEQ multiplex PCR, and TCRdb's table has in-frame clones only and misses some. The table lists more than 100,000 clones, 70% to 90% of them singletons. The rearrangement joins TRBV27 to TRBJ2-1; 11 nucleotides align to TRBD1. The TCR comes from an adult in good health. Sequenced here: peripheral blood, sampled on day 0 of AZD1222 vaccination. The DNA for the CDR3 is TGTGCCAGCAGCCAAACGGACAGGGGGCGGTACAATGAGCAGTTCTTC. Protein product: CASSQTDRGRYNEQFF.